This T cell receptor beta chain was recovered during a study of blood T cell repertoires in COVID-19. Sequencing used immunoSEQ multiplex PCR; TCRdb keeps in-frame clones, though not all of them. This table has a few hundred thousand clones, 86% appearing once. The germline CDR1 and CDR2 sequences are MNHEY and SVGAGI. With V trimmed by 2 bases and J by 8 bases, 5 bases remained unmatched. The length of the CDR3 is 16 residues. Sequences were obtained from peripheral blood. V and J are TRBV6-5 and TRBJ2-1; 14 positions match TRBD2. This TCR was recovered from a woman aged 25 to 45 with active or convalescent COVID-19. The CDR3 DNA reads TGTGCCAGCAGTTACGGACTAGCGGGGGGAGAGGATGAGCAGTTCTTC. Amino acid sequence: CASSYGLAGGEDEQFF.